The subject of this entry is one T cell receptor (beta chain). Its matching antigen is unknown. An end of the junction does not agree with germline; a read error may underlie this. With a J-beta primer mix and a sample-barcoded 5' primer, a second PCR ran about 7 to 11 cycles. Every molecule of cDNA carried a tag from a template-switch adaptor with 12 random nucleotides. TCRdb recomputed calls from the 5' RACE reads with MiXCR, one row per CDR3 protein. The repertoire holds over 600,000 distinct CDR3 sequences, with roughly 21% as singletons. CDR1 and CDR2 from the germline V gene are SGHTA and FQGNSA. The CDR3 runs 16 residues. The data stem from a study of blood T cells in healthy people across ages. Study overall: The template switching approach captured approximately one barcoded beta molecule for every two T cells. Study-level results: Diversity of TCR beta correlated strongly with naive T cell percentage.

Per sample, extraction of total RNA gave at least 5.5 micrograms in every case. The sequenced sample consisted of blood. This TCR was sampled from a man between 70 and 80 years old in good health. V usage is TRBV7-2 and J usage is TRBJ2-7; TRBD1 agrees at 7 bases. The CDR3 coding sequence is TGTGCCAGCAGTCCCCGCCTGGGACAGATTGTCTACGAGCAGCACTTC. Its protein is CASSPRLGQIVYEQHF.